The clone carrying this T cell receptor (beta chain) was found once. Its antigen is not known. The CDR3 has 15 residues. V shed 2 bases and J shed 4 bases, with 13 bases lying between them. Germline V gives CDR1 SEHNR, CDR2 FQNEAQ (reference sequence). Addition of a universal primer site occurred through template switching, and cDNA carried unique molecular identifiers. TCRdb processed the 5' RACE reads anew with MiXCR; each CDR3 protein has one entry. There are a few hundred thousand distinct CDR3 sequences in the sample; roughly 9% occur only once, and 6% to 8.5% lies in the top ten. The data were obtained in a study of identical twins. Findings and limits, study-wide: Beta out-of-frame twin sharing showed a weaker excess. Among monozygotic twins, out-of-frame TCR alpha sharing exceeded what models predicted.

The sample was also reused in another study, on yellow fever vaccine responses in identical twins. That report notes: Among the twins, the vaccine T cell response reportedly seemed partly convergent and partly personalized.

This chain connects TRBV7-9 to TRBJ2-3; D not certain. This receptor was taken from a woman aged 18-29 years in good health. Sample: CD8+ T cells sorted from blood. Here the CDR3 DNA reads TGTGCCAGCAGCTTAATAGGAGAAATCCCAGATACGCAGTATTTT. As protein: CASSLIGEIPDTQYF.